This T cell receptor beta chain was recorded in a study of control samples from healthy donors and cancer patients. Germline CDR1 and CDR2: SGHDT and YYEEEE. V was trimmed by 1 base and J by 8 bases, leaving 12 bases between them. CDR3 size: 13 residues. Clones were read by immunoSEQ multiplex PCR, and TCRdb kept only the in-frame ones, dropping some. Of 90,000 or so clones listed, about 85% are singletons. The clonotype was recovered from a woman in her 70s in good health. The sample taken for sequencing was blood. This sequence joins TRBV5-6 and TRBJ1-2; D remains ambiguous. The CDR3 nucleotides are TGTGCCAGCAGCTTGAGGGTAGCGGGGGGCTACACCTTC. Translated: CASSLRVAGGYTF.